This entry concerns a single TCR beta chain. The antigen is not known. The method was immunoSEQ multiplex PCR; TCRdb's version includes in-frame clones alone and lacks a portion of them. The sample lists under 200,000 clones, 92% occurring once. These data belong to a study of T cell responses to AZD1222 COVID-19 vaccine. Points from the study as a whole: Mostly white British, mostly female donors; authors suggested clonal diversity may be underestimated. Just a handful of AZD1222 recipients were seropositive at baseline. Dominant CD4 TCR responses targeted spike regions 160-218 and 743-854.

This CDR3 contains 17 residues. CDR1 GTSNPN and CDR2 SVGIG come from the germline V gene (reference sequence). V dropped 2 bases and J dropped 2 bases, with 20 bases sitting between them. This chain connects TRBV30 to TRBJ2-3, with no clear D. This clonotype was obtained from an adult who received the AZD1222 COVID-19 vaccine. Sequencing used peripheral blood, obtained 28 days after the second AZD1222 dose. CDR3 nucleotide sequence: TGTGCCTGGAGTCCCCGGACGCTCCGGGCCTTCACAGATACGCAGTATTTT. As protein: CAWSPRTLRAFTDTQYF.